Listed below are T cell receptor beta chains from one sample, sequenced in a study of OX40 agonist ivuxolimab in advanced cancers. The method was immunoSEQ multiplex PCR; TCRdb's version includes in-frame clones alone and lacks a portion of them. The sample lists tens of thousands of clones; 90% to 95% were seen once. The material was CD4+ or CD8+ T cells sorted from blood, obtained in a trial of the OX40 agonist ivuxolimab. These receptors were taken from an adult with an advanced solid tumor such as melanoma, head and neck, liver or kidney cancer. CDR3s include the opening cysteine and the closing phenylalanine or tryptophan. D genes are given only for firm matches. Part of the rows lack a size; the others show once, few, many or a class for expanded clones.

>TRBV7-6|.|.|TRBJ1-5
CASSLVQGTYSNQPQHF
TGTGCCAGCAGCTTGGTGCAGGGGACTTATAGCAATCAGCCCCAGCATTTT
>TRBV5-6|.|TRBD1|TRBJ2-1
CASSLGDRYNEQFF
TGTGCCAGCAGCCTAGGGGACAGGTACAATGAGCAGTTCTTC
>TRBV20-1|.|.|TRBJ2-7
CSAGAYEQYF
TGCAGTGCGGGGGCCTACGAGCAGTACTTC
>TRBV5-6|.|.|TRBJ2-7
CASSSYGTFHYEQYF
TGTGCCAGCAGCTCATACGGGACATTCCACTACGAGCAGTACTTC
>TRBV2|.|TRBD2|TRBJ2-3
CASSDDPWSGNTDTQYF
TGTGCCAGCAGTGATGACCCCTGGAGCGGGAACACAGATACGCAGTATTTT
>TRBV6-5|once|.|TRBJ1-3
CASLTATGNTIYF
TGTGCCAGCTTAACGGCCACTGGAAACACCATATATTTT
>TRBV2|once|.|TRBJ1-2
CASILQGDSDGYTF
TGTGCCAGTATCTTGCAGGGCGATTCTGATGGCTACACCTTC
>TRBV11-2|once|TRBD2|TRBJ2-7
CASSLIREGYEQYF
TGTGCCAGCAGCTTAATTCGGGAGGGGTACGAGCAGTACTTC
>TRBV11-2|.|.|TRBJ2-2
CASSPTGELFF
TGTGCCAGCAGCCCGACCGGGGAGCTGTTTTTT
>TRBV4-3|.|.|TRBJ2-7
CASSQVTGRDYEQYF
TGCGCCAGCAGCCAAGTGACAGGTCGGGACTACGAGCAGTACTTC
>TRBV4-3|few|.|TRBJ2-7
CASSQDPRGSGEQYF
TGCGCCAGCAGCCAAGACCCTCGGGGCTCAGGCGAGCAGTACTTC
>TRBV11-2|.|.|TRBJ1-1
CASSFQQGTPEAFF
TGTGCCAGCAGTTTCCAACAGGGTACCCCTGAAGCTTTCTTT
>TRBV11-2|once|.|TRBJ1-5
CASSLGPVNQPQHF
TGTGCCAGCAGCTTAGGGCCGGTTAATCAGCCCCAGCATTTT
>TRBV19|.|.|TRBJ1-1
CASSAAGATEAFF
TGTGCCAGTAGTGCAGCCGGGGCAACGGAAGCTTTCTTT
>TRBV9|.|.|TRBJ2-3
CASSVEGLPFTSTDTQYF
TGTGCCAGCAGCGTAGAGGGACTTCCTTTTACTAGCACAGATACGCAGTATTTT
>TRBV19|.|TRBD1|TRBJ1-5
CASSIGTELSAPQHF
TGTGCCAGTAGTATTGGGACAGAGCTATCAGCGCCCCAGCATTTT
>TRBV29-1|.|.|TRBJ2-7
CSVEQQEPYEQYF
TGCAGCGTTGAACAGCAGGAACCTTACGAGCAGTACTTC
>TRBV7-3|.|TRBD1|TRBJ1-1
CASSPGGTEAFF
TGTGCCAGCAGCCCAGGGGGTACTGAAGCTTTCTTT
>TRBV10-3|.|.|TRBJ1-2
CAISESLVNGYTF
TGTGCCATCAGTGAGTCGTTAGTTAACGGCTACACCTTC
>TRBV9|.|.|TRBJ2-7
CASSVDLPGEQYF
TGTGCCAGCAGCGTAGACCTACCCGGCGAGCAGTACTTC
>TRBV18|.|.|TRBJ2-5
CASSPPGGLIQETQYF
TGTGCCAGCTCACCACCCGGCGGGTTAATACAAGAGACCCAGTACTTC
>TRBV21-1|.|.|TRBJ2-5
CASSKPGTETQYF
TGTGCCAGCAGCAAGCCAGGGACGGAGACCCAGTACTTC
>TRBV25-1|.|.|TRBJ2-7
CASSVSYEQYF
TGTGCCAGCAGTGTTTCCTACGAGCAGTACTTC
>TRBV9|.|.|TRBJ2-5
CASSSGRGRETQYF
TGTGCCAGCAGCTCAGGACGCGGTAGGGAGACCCAGTACTTC
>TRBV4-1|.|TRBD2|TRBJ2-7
CASSLRGTSADYEQYF
TGCGCCAGCAGCCTAAGAGGGACTAGCGCTGACTACGAGCAGTACTTC
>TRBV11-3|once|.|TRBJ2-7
CASSLGTSYEQYF
TGTGCCAGCAGCCTGGGTACATCCTACGAGCAGTACTTC
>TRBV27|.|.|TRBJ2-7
CASSLSHPSEQYF
TGTGCCAGCAGTTTAAGTCACCCTAGTGAGCAGTACTTC
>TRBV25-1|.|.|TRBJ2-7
CASSEWGGSSYEQYF
TGTGCCAGCAGTGAATGGGGCGGATCTTCCTACGAGCAGTACTTC
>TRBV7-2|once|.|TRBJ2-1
CASSLVFTLTEPYNEQFF
TGTGCCAGCAGCTTAGTTTTTACCCTGACAGAGCCCTACAATGAGCAGTTCTTC
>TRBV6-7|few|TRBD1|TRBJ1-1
CASSETTGESTEAFF
TGTGCCAGCAGTGAAACGACAGGGGAGTCAACTGAAGCTTTCTTT
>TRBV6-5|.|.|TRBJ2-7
CASGRGPLYEQYF
TGTGCCAGCGGGCGGGGACCCCTCTACGAGCAGTACTTC
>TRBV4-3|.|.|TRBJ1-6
CASSQVQGLNSPLHF
TGCGCCAGCAGCCAAGTGCAGGGACTAAATTCACCCCTCCACTTT
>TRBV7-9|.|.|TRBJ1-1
CASSLGTTEAFF
TGTGCCAGCAGCTTAGGCACCACTGAAGCTTTCTTT
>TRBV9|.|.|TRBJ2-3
CASTEADTDTQYF
TGTGCCAGCACGGAGGCAGATACAGATACGCAGTATTTT
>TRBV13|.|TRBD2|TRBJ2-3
CASSLGRGGYISTDTQYF
TGTGCCAGCAGCTTAGGACGGGGGGGCTATATTAGCACAGATACGCAGTATTTT
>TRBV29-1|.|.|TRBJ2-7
CSVYGTIGEQYF
TGCAGCGTTTACGGGACAATCGGCGAGCAGTACTTC
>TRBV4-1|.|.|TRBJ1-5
CASSQIDSNSNQPQHF
TGCGCCAGCAGCCAAATCGACAGTAATAGCAATCAGCCCCAGCATTTT
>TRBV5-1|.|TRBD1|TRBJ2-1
CASSWWDSSDEQFF
TGCGCCAGCAGCTGGTGGGACAGTAGCGATGAGCAGTTCTTC
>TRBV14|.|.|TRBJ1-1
CASSPSWYRRNTEAFF
TGTGCCAGCAGCCCAAGTTGGTATCGGAGGAACACTGAAGCTTTCTTT
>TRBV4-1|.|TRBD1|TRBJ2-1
CASSRQGEYNEQFF
TGCGCCAGCAGCCGCCAGGGGGAGTACAATGAGCAGTTCTTC
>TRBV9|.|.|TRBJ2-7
CASSGPGAGLSYEQYF
TGTGCCAGCAGCGGGCCCGGGGCAGGTCTCTCCTACGAGCAGTACTTC
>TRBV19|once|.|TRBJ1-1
CASSIFGYGTEAFF
TGTGCCAGTAGTATCTTCGGGTATGGCACTGAAGCTTTCTTT
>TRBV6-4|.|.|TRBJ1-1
CASSTSWRDTEAFF
TGTGCCAGCAGTACCTCCTGGCGGGACACTGAAGCTTTCTTT
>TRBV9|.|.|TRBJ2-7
CASSVAGGRPYEQYF
TGTGCCAGCAGCGTAGCCGGGGGCCGCCCCTACGAGCAGTACTTC